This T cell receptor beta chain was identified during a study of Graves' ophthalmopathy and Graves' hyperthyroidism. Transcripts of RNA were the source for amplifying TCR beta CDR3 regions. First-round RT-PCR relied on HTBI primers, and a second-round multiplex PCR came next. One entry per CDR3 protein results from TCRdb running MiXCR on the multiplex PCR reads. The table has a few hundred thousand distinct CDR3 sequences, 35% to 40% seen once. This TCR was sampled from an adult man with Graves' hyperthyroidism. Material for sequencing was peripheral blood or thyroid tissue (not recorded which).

This chain's CDR3 is CAINTGTGVGRTEAFF. Written as DNA, the CDR3 is TGTGCCATCAATACCGGGACAGGGGTTGGGAGGACTGAAGCTTTCTTT. This sequence joins TRBV10-3 and TRBJ1-1, with 10 bases that match TRBD1. The CDR3 contains 16 residues. Germline CDR1 is ENHRY and CDR2 is SYGVKD. V was clipped by 7 bases and J by 5 bases; unmatched bases: 13.